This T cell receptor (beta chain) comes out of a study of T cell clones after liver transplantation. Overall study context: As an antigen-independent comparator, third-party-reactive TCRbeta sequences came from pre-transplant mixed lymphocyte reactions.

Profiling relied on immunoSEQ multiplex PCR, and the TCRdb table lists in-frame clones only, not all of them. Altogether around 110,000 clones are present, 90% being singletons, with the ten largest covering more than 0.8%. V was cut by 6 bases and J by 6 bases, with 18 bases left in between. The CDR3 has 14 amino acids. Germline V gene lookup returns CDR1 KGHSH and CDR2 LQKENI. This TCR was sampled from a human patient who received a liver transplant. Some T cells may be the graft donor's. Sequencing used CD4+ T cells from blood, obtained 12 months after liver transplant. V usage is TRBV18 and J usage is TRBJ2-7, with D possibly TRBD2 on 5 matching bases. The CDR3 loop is CASSQSGRATEQYF. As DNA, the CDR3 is TGTGCCAGCTCCCAGTCGGGAAGGGCTACCGAGCAGTACTTC.